The source of this T cell receptor (beta chain) is a study of T cell responses to AZD1222 COVID-19 vaccine. The germline CDR1 and CDR2 sequences are SGHRS and YFSETQ. V trimming: 7 bases; J trimming: 2 bases; junction bases outside the gene matches: 3. This CDR3 is built from 13 residues. With regard to this clone: The antigen remains unidentified.

Study-wide results and caveats: Only five or six AZD1222 recipients were seropositive at baseline. Donors in the cohort were predominantly white British and more often female, and clonal diversity was possibly underestimated. The study found vaccine-associated CD4 TCRs spanning spike, dominant at 160-218 and 743-854. Nearly half of the spike-specific TCRs reportedly recognize variant regions that carry no mutations.

Sequencing used immunoSEQ multiplex PCR; TCRdb keeps in-frame clones, though not all of them. The table lists more than 100,000 clones, around 90% of them singletons. The receptor was derived from an adult who received the AZD1222 COVID-19 vaccine. The sequenced sample was peripheral blood, obtained 28 days after the second AZD1222 dose. The chain uses TRBV5-1 and TRBJ2-3; 8 bases are shared with TRBD2. The CDR3 protein is CASGGGTTDTQYF. DNA of the CDR3: TGCGCCAGCGGCGGGGGGACCACAGATACGCAGTATTTT.